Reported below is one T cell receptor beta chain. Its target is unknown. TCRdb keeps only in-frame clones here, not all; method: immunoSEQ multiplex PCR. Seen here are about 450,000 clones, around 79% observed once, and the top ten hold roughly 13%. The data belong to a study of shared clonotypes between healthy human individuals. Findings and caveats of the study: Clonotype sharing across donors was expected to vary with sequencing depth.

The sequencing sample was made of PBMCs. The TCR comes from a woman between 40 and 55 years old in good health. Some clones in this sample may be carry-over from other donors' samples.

The CDR3 nucleotides read TGTGCCAGCAGCTTAAGGCACAGGGAATCTGAAGCTTTCTTT. The encoded protein is CASSLRHRESEAFF. The genes are TRBV11-2 and TRBJ1-1; weak D call: TRBD1 (6 bases). Trimming left V 2 bases short and J 6 bases short, with 13 bases between. The CDR3 consists of 14 residues. Germline V gene data show CDR1 as SGHAT and CDR2 as FQNNGV.